Reported below is one T cell receptor beta chain. This clone was seen more than once but under ten times. The antigen it recognizes is unknown. The input lacks base qualities; no much larger clone sits a single base away. Whole blood was collected in K2EDTA tubes by collaborating institutions according to the institutions' own protocols. For TCRbeta analysis, collaborators shipped samples as frozen whole blood, isolated PBMCs, or DNA extracted from either of those sample types. Including cysteine and phenylalanine, the CDR3 has 16 amino acids. The read is trimmed to its CDR3 DNA, 48 bases read in frame from base 1. V loses 4 bases of germline sequence and J loses 0 bases, and the interval between the two ends is 13 bases. Per the germline V gene, MDHEN is the CDR1 and SYDVKM is the CDR2. This entry belongs to a study of blood T cell repertoires in COVID-19 (dated by TCRdb to about 2020). Turning to the overall study: Collaborator samples came from the United States, Italy and Spain and covered acute and convalescent phases of COVID-19. The samples were drawn from the first 160 participants of the ongoing ImmuneRACE study and from 1,254 subjects provided by 6 global collaborators. The repertoires were released in a freely available public database intended as a resource for research on the immune response to SARS-CoV-2. Where available, HLA class I and class II types were obtained from metadata supplied by the sample provider rather than from assay-based typing. The dataset comprised deeply sampled blood TCRbeta repertoires from subjects exposed to, actively infected with, or recovered from COVID-19. Nearly every sample came with metadata listing a de-identified subject ID, COVID-19 status, age in years and sex. The material from the prospective study consisted of cDNA or gDNA derived from T cells, B-cell-depleted T cells, or PBMCs.

TCRbeta CDR3 regions were amplified from genomic DNA using the immunoSEQ Assay, a bias-controlled multiplex PCR. On the authors' methods: The number of nucleated cells in each sample was estimated from the amplification of reference gene primers within the assay. To quantify the absolute abundance of each unique TCRbeta CDR3 rearrangement, sequence reads were collapsed and filtered. For each sample, productive Simpson clonality was calculated as the square root of Simpson's diversity index across productive rearrangements. The clones in this table, taken by TCRdb from immuneACCESS, are in-frame only. Not every clone is retained; where verified, under half of the shortfall comes from an unresolved V gene, and the cause of the rest is unknown. V, J and clone size reflect that table, while D and trimming were determined from the DNA. This sample gives under 200,000 clones in total; 84% of them show up just once. Jointly, the top ten make up 13% to 15% of the sample.

Study-wide findings and limitations: The amount of clinical and demographic metadata varied by source and participant and was provided uncurated.

The specimen was peripheral blood. This sequence originates from a young man with active or convalescent COVID-19. The rearranged chain carries TRBV28 and TRBJ2-1; 6 matching bases give a weak D call of TRBD2. The nucleotide sequence is given as TGTGCCAGCAGTTCTCTAGCGCCGTCCTCCTACAATGAGCAGTTCTTC. Its protein product is CASSSLAPSSYNEQFF.